By share, the clone carrying this T cell receptor beta chain ranks as medium-sized. No antigen is known for it. This specimen belongs to a study of glioma-infiltrating T cells. Broader study findings: Tissue and blood shared very few CDR3 sequences. Tissue-blood divergence was below expectation in non-neoplastic patients, above in gliomas.

Germline V gene lookup returns CDR1 SEHNR and CDR2 FQNEAQ (reference sequence). The CDR3 runs to 15 residues. The V end lost 0 bases, the J end lost 8 bases, and 13 bases lay between the germline ends. TCR alpha and beta CDR3 regions were amplified from RNA using iRepertoire nested multiplex PCR. For one-step reverse transcription and amplification, 100-400 ng of tissue mRNA or PBMC total RNA was used. TCRdb passed the multiplex PCR reads through MiXCR, listing each CDR3 protein once. The sample holds 650 to 950 distinct CDR3 sequences, roughly a sixth seen once. The clonotype was recovered from a human donor with low-grade glioma or glioblastoma, undergoing nonglioma brain surgery, or in good health (not recorded which). This sequence joins TRBV7-9 and TRBJ1-4; tentatively, D is TRBD1 (5 bases). The specimen sequenced was glioma tissue, nonneoplastic brain tissue, or PBMCs (not recorded which). This CDR3 is CASSLAGTTGEKLFF. Here the CDR3 DNA reads TGTGCCAGCAGCTTAGCAGGGACTACGGGAGAAAAACTGTTTTTT.